The clone carrying this T cell receptor (beta chain) was detected only a few times. Its antigen is undetermined. Tumor tissue was taken before any definitive surgery or chemotherapy was given. These data originate in a study of high-grade serous ovarian cancer treatment subgroups. Study results and caveats: TCR relatedness rose with neoantigen level and trended with mutation load.

The CDR3 is 11 residues long. The germline V and J ends were trimmed by 0 bases and 4 bases, with 0 bases remaining between them. Germline CDR1 reads SGHTA; CDR2 reads FQGNSA. Clones were sequenced by immunoSEQ multiplex PCR, and TCRdb holds only the in-frame ones, with some missing. The data contain about 16,000 clones, roughly two thirds of them singletons. The receptor was derived from a human donor with high-grade serous ovarian cancer. Sequenced input: tumor tissue. V usage is TRBV7-2 and J usage is TRBJ2-5; D uncertain. The CDR3: CASSLAETQYF. The CDR3 bases are TGTGCCAGCAGCTTAGCAGAGACCCAGTACTTC.